These 10 T cell receptor beta chains came from one sample sequenced in a study of PD-1 blockade in mismatch repair-deficient tumors. Assay used: immunoSEQ multiplex PCR; TCRdb lists only in-frame clones, some missing. The sample has 30,000 to 35,000 clones, 65% to 85% seen once. Material: PBMCs, obtained less than 7 weeks after starting pembrolizumab. These receptor sequences come from an adult with mismatch repair-deficient cancer.

The gene calls are TRBV10-3 and TRBJ1-2; 9 nucleotides agree with TRBD1. Per germline, CDR1 ENHRY and CDR2 SYGVKD. This CDR3 has 13 residues. V lost 10 bases and J lost 7; bases outside the gene matches: 10. The chain's CDR3 is CATDGTGRGGYTF. In DNA form, the CDR3 reads TGTGCCACCGACGGGACAGGGAGGGGTGGCTACACCTTC.

This clone ranks as medium-sized. J is TRBJ2-7 and V is TRBV27, with D possibly matching TRBD2 (5 bases). The CDR3 length is 14 residues. The germline V gene has CDR1 MNHEY and CDR2 SMNVEV (reference sequence). V was trimmed by 5 bases and J by 3 bases, leaving 14 bases between them. Here the CDR3 reads CASSQLDDRYEQYF. In nucleotides, the CDR3 is TGTGCCAGCAGTCAACTAGACGACCGCTACGAGCAGTACTTC.

The J gene is TRBJ1-1, the V gene TRBV29-1; D remains ambiguous. V lost 6 bases, J lost 1 base, and 6 bases lay in between. Germline V gene data show CDR1 as SQVTM and CDR2 as ANQGSEA. The CDR3 totals 11 residues. The CDR3 region has the DNA TGCAGCGTATCAAAGAACACTGAAGCTTTCTTT. This codes for CSVSKNTEAFF.

The CDR3 protein is CASSTGDNEQFF. The CDR3 DNA is TGTGCCAGCAGCACCGGGGACAATGAGCAGTTCTTC. This chain uses TRBV11-3 with TRBJ2-1; weak D call: TRBD2 (5 bases). The V end lost 5 bases, the J end lost 5 bases, and 7 bases lay between the germline ends. Germline values: CDR1 SGHNT, CDR2 YENEEA. The CDR3 loop spans 12 amino acids.

V and J are TRBV5-1 and TRBJ1-1, with a tentative D call TRBD1 (6 bases). The ends were cut back, 1 base at V and 5 bases at J, with 12 bases in the middle. The germline gives CDR1 SGHRS, CDR2 YFSETQ. The CDR3 spans 14 residues. The CDR3 here is CASSLSGGATEAFF. CDR3 nucleotides: TGCGCCAGCAGCTTGTCGGGGGGCGCGACTGAAGCTTTCTTT.

The gene calls are TRBV7-3 and TRBJ1-2; D gene ambiguous. This CDR3 has 15 residues. Germline values: CDR1 SGHTA, CDR2 FQGTGA. V dropped 1 base and J dropped 0 bases, with 9 bases sitting between them. CDR3: CASSLRGGTNYGYTF. The CDR3 DNA reads as TGTGCCAGCAGCTTAAGGGGAGGGACTAACTATGGCTACACCTTC.

V is TRBV7-9 and J is TRBJ2-3, with TRBD1 identical over 7 bases. The V gene end was trimmed by 3 bases and the J gene end by 4 bases; junction bases not matched to a gene: 4. Germline CDR1 reads SEHNR; CDR2 reads FQNEAQ (reference sequence). The CDR3 has 14 residues. The CDR3: CASSFSDRADTQYF. The CDR3 DNA is TGTGCCAGCAGCTTCAGTGACAGGGCAGATACGCAGTATTTT.

This clone was seen a handful of times. The V and J genes are TRBV14 and TRBJ2-7; 12 positions match TRBD2. The length of the CDR3 is 15 residues. V lost 3 bases to trimming and J lost 5 bases; unmatched junction nucleotides: 5. Germline CDR1 reads SGHDN; CDR2 reads FVKESK. The CDR3 nucleotides are TGTGCCAGCAGCCAGCTAGCGGGAGGGCCCAACGAGCAGTACTTC. As protein: CASSQLAGGPNEQYF. The entire variable domain, with the rest obtained from reference TRBV14 and TRBJ2-7, is as follows: EAGVTQFPSHSVIEKGQTVTLRCDPISGHDNLYWYRRVMGKEIKFLLHFVKESKQDESGMPNNRFLAERTGGTYSTLKVQPAELEDSGVYFCASSQLAGGPNEQYFGPGTRLTVT.

The V and J genes are TRBV9 and TRBJ2-7; the match to TRBD2 covers 7 bases. The CDR3 runs 14 residues. Germline V lookup: CDR1 SGDLS, CDR2 YYNGEE. The V and J ends lost 3 bases and 0 bases, in that order; junction bases with no gene match: 3. The DNA for the CDR3 is TGTGCCAGCAGCGCTCGGGGGGACTCCTACGAGCAGTACTTC. Translation: CASSARGDSYEQYF.

The CDR3 DNA is TGTGCCAGCAGCAAAGAGGCCAGGGAAACTGGAAACACCATATATTTT. Translating it yields CASSKEARETGNTIYF. The V gene is TRBV21-1, the J gene TRBJ1-3; TRBD1, the D gene given by the table, was not confirmed from the DNA. TRBV21-1 is a pseudogene locus. The CDR3 has 16 amino acids.